This note documents a single TCR beta chain sequence. Its matching antigen is unknown. TCRdb reprocessed the 5' RACE reads via MiXCR and lists one record per CDR3 protein. The table has around 37,000 distinct CDR3 sequences, approximately 31% seen once. Regarding the study as a whole: The TCR gene usage of tumor memory CD4+ T cells clustered together with blood and lymph node memory CD4+ cells and with lymph node naive CD4+ cells. Tumor-infiltrating Treg TCR alpha and beta sequences overlapped most with tumor naive CD4+ T cells, then blood naive.

The germline gives CDR1 DFQATT, CDR2 SNEGSKA (reference sequence). V lost 3 bases and J 3 bases, leaving 11 bases between the germline ends. The CDR3 extends over 13 amino acids. The chain combines TRBV20-1 with TRBJ2-5; D remains ambiguous. The sequenced material came from memory CD4+ T cells sorted from a lymph node. As to subset: memory CD4+ T cells, CD4+CD45RO+CD25-. The receptor comes from a female donor with breast cancer. The DNA for the CDR3 is TGCAGTGCTAGGAGGCAGCCCAAAGAGACCCAGTACTTC. Protein product: CSARRQPKETQYF.